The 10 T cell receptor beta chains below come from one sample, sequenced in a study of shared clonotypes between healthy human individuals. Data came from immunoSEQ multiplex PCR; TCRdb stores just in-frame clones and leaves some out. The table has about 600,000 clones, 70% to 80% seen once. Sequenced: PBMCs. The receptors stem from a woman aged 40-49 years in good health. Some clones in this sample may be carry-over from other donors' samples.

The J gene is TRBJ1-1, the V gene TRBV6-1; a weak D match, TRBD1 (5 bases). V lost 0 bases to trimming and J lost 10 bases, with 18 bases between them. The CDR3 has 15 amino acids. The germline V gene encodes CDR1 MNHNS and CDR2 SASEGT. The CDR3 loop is CASSEAGGLAGRAFF. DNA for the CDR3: TGTGCCAGCAGTGAAGCGGGAGGACTTGCGGGGCGAGCTTTCTTT.

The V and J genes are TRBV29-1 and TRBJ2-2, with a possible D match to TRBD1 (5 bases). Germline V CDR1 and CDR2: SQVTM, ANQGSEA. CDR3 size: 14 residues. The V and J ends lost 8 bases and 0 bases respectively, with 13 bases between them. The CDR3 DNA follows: TGCAGCACCCAAAGGGGCCCGAACACCGGGGAGCTGTTTTTT. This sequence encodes CSTQRGPNTGELFF.

The CDR3 coding sequence is TGTGCCAGTAGTACCAGTACAGGGACCCAGTACTTC. It yields the protein CASSTSTGTQYF. The chain combines TRBV19 with TRBJ2-5, with D tentatively TRBD1 (5 bases). Trimming removed 4 bases from V and 7 bases from J, with 10 bases in between. The V gene's germline CDR1 is LNHDA and CDR2 SQIVND (reference sequence). CDR3 length: 12 residues.

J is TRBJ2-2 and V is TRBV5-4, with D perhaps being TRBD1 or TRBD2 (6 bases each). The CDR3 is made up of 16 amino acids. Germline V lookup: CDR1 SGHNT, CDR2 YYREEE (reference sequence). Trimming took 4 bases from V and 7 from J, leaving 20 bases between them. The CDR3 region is CASSPPGGPGYGELFF. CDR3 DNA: TGTGCCAGCAGCCCCCCCGGGGGCCCGGGGTACGGGGAGCTGTTTTTT.

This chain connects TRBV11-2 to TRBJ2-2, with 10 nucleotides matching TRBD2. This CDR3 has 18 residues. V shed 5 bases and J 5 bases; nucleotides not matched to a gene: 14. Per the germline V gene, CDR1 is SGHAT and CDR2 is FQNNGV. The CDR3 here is CASSPGGLAGVRTGELFF. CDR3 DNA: TGTGCCAGCAGCCCCGGAGGGCTAGCGGGAGTCCGGACCGGGGAGCTGTTTTTT.

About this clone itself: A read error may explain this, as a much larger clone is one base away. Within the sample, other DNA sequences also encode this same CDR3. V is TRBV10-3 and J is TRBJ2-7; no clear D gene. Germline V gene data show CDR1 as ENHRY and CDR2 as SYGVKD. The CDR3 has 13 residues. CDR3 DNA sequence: TGTGCCATCAGAAACGCAAGGAGATACGAGCAGTACTTT. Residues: CAIRNARRYEQYF.

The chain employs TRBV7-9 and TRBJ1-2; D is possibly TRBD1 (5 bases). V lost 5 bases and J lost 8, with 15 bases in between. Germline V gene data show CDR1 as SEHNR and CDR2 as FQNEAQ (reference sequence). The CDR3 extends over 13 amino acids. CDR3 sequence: CASSPDGALGYTF. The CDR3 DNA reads TGTGCCAGCAGCCCCGACGGGGCGCTCGGCTACACCTTC.

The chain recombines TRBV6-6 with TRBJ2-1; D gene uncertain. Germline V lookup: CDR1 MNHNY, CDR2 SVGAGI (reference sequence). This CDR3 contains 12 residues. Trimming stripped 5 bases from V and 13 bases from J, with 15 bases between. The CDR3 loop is CASSAPLGPQFF. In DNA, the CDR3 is TGTGCCAGCAGTGCTCCTTTGGGTCCCCAGTTCTTC.

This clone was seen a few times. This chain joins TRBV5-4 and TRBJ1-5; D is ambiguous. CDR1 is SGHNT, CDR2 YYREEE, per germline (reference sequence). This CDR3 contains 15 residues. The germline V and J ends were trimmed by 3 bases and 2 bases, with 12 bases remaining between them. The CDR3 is CASSSWGDRNQPQHF. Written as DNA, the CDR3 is TGTGCCAGCAGCTCCTGGGGAGATCGCAATCAGCCCCAGCATTTT.

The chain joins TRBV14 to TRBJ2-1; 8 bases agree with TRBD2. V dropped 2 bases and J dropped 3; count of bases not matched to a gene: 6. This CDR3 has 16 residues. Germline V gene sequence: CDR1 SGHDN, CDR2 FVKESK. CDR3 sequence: CASSQLAGSGYNEQFF. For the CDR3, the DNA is TGTGCCAGCAGCCAATTAGCGGGATCGGGCTACAATGAGCAGTTCTTC. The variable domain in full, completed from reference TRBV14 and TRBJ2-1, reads EAGVTQFPSHSVIEKGQTVTLRCDPISGHDNLYWYRRVMGKEIKFLLHFVKESKQDESGMPNNRFLAERTGGTYSTLKVQPAELEDSGVYFCASSQLAGSGYNEQFFGPGTRLTVL.